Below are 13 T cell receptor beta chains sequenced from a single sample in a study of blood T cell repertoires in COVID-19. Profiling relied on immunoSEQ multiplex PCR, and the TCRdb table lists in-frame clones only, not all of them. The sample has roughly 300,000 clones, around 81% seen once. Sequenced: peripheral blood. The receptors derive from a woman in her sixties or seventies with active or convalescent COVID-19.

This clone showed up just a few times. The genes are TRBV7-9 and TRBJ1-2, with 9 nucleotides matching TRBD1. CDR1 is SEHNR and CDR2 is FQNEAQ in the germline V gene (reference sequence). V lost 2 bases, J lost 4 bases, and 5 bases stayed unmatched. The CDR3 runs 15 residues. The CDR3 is CASSLRTGGSYGYTF. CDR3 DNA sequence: TGTGCCAGCAGCTTAAGAACAGGGGGCAGCTATGGCTACACCTTC.

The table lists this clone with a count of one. In DNA, the CDR3 is TGTGCCAGCAGCTTATTAAATATCGGACAGGGTGAAAAGGGCTACACCTTC. Amino acid sequence: CASSLLNIGQGEKGYTF. V gene TRBV2 combines with J gene TRBJ1-2; 8 positions agree with TRBD1. Germline assignment: CDR1 SNHLY and CDR2 FYNNEI. The CDR3 consists of 17 residues. V lost 6 bases to trimming and J lost 8 bases; unmatched junction nucleotides: 20. The variable domain in full, with the rest retrieved from reference TRBV2 and TRBJ1-2, is EPEVTQTPSHQVTQMGQEVILRCVPISNHLYFYWYRQILGQKVEFLVSFYNNEISEKSEIFDDQFSVERPDGSNFTLKIRSTKLEDSAMYFCASSLLNIGQGEKGYTFGSGTRLTVV.

CDR3 residues: CASSPGAGGELFF. The DNA for the CDR3 is TGTGCCAGCAGTCCAGGGGCCGGCGGGGAGCTGTTTTTT. V gene TRBV6-5 combines with J gene TRBJ2-2, with D tentatively TRBD1 (6 bases). V was shortened by 5 bases and J by 7 bases, with 11 bases between the two germline ends. CDR1 is MNHEY and CDR2 is SVGAGI in the germline V gene. CDR3 length: 13 amino acids.

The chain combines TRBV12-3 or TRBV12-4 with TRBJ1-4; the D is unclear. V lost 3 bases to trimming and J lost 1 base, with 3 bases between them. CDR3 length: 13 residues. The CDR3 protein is CASSLRTNEKLFF. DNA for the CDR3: TGTGCCAGCAGTTTGAGAACTAATGAAAAACTGTTTTTT.

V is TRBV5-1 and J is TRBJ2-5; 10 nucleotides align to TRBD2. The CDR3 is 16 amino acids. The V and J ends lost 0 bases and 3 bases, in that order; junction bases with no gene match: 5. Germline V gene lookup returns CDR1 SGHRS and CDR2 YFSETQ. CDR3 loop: CASSLGQLAGEETQYF. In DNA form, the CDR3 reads TGCGCCAGCAGCTTGGGACAGCTAGCGGGGGAAGAGACCCAGTACTTC.

The chain's CDR3 is CASSLLTPGNTIYF. The CDR3 coding sequence is TGTGCCAGCAGCTTACTAACTCCTGGAAACACCATATATTTT. The chain couples TRBV7-9 to TRBJ1-3; D uncertain. Trimming took off 2 bases at V and 2 bases at J, with 7 bases between the two ends. Germline CDR1 and CDR2: SEHNR and FQNEAQ (reference sequence). CDR3 length: 14 amino acids. The variable domain in full, with the rest retrieved from reference TRBV7-9 and TRBJ1-3, is DTGVSQNPRHKITKRGQNVTFRCDPISEHNRLYWYRQTLGQGPEFLTYFQNEAQLEKSRLLSDRFSAERPKGSFSTLEIQRTEQGDSAMYLCASSLLTPGNTIYFGEGSWLTVV.

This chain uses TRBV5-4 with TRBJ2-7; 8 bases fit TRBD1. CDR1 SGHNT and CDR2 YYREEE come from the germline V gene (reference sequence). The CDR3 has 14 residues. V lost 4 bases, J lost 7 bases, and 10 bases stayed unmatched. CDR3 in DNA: TGTGCCAGCAGCCCCGGACAGGGAAGGGGAGAGCAGTACTTC. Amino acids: CASSPGQGRGEQYF.

The CDR3 bases are TGTGCCAGCAGCTTCAGACAAAACACTGAAGCTTTCTTT. Translating gives CASSFRQNTEAFF. The V call is TRBV7-3, the J call TRBJ1-1, with D unresolved. Germline loops: CDR1 SGHTA, CDR2 FQGTGA. The CDR3 contains 13 residues. V was shortened by 3 bases and J by 2 bases, with 7 bases between the two germline ends. The whole variable domain, remainder taken from reference TRBV7-3 and TRBJ1-1, is GAGVSQTPSNKVTEKGKYVELRCDPISGHTALYWYRQSLGQGPEFLIYFQGTGAADDSGLPNDRFFAVRPEGSVSTLKIQRTERGDSAVYLCASSFRQNTEAFFGQGTRLTVV.

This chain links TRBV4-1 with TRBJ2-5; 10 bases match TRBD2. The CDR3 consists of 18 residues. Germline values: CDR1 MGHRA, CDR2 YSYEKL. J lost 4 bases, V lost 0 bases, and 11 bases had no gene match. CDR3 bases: TGCGCCAGCAGCCAAGAGTGGGTGAGCGGGGGGGTGAGAGAGACCCAGTACTTC. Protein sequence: CASSQEWVSGGVRETQYF.

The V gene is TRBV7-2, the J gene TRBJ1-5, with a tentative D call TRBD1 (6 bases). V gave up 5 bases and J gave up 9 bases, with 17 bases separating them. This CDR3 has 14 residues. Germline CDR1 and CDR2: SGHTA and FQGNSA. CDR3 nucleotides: TGTGCCAGCAGCCCGGGGGGGGGCCCAAGGCCCCAGCATTTT. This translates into CASSPGGGPRPQHF.

This chain's CDR3 is CASSMGLAGGGQETQYF. CDR3 DNA sequence: TGTGCCAGCAGCATGGGACTAGCGGGGGGCGGTCAAGAGACCCAGTACTTC. This rearrangement joins TRBV27 to TRBJ2-5, with 15 bases aligning to TRBD2. Germline trimming cut 6 bases from V and 2 bases from J; bases unmatched to any gene: 7. CDR1 MNHEY and CDR2 SMNVEV come from the germline V gene (reference sequence). The CDR3 contains 17 residues.

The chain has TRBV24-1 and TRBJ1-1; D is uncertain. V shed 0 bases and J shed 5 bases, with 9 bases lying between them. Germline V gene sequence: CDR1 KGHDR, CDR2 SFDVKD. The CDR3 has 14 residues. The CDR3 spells CATSDLWEGTEAFF. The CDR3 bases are TGTGCCACCAGTGATTTGTGGGAGGGAACTGAAGCTTTCTTT.

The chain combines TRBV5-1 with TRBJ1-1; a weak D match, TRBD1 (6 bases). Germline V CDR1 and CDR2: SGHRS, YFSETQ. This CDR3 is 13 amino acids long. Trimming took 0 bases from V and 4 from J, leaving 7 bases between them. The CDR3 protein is CASSLGGGTEAFF. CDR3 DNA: TGCGCCAGCAGCTTGGGAGGGGGCACTGAAGCTTTCTTT.